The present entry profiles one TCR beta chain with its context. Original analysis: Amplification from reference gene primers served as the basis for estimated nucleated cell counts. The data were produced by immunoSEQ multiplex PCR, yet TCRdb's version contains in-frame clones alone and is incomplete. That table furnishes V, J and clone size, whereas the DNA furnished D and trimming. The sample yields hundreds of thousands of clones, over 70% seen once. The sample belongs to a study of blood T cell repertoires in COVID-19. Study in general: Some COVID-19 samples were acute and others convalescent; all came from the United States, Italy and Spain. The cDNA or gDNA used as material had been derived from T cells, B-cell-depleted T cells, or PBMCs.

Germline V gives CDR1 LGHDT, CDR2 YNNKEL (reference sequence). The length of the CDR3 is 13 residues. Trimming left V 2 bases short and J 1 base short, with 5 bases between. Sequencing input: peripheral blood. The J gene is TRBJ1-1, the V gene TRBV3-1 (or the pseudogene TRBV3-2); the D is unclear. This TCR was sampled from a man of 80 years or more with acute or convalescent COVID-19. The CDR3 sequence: CASSQLANTEAFF. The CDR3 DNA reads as TGTGCCAGCAGCCAATTGGCGAACACTGAAGCTTTCTTT.